This TCR beta chain was profiled in a study of blood T cell repertoires in COVID-19. Assay used: immunoSEQ multiplex PCR; TCRdb lists only in-frame clones, some missing. This table has under 130,000 clones, 70% to 90% appearing once. The sequence derives from a human donor in a cohort sampled during active COVID-19. The sample taken for sequencing was peripheral blood.

The CDR3 DNA is TGTGCCAGCAGCTCTGATTTGGTAAGCCTTAGCAATCAGCCCCAGCATTTT. Protein product: CASSSDLVSLSNQPQHF. This chain uses TRBV7-9 with TRBJ1-5; D call uncertain. The CDR3 sequence is 17 residues long. V dropped 4 bases and J dropped 0 bases, with 16 bases sitting between them. From germline, CDR1 is SEHNR and CDR2 FQNEAQ (reference sequence).